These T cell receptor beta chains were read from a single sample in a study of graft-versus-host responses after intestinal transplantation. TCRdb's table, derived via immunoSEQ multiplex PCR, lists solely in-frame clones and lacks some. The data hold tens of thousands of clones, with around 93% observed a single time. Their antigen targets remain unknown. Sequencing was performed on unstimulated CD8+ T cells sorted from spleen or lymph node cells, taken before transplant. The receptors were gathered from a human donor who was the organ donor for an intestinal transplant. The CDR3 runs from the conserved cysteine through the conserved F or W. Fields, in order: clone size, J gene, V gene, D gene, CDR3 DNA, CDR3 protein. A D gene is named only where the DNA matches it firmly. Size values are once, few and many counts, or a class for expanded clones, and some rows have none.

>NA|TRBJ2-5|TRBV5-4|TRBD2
TGTGCCAGCAGCTTAGCGGGAGGGGGAGAGACCCAGTACTTC
CASSLAGGGETQYF
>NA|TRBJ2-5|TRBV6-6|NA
TGTGCCAGCAGCACCGGTGAGCGGTGGGAGACCCAGTACTTC
CASSTGERWETQYF
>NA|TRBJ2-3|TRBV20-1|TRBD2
TGCAGCGGACTAGGCGCAGATACGCAGTATTTT
CSGLGADTQYF
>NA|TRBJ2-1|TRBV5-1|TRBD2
TGCGCCAGCAGCACTATAGCGGGAGTGTCAAATGAGCAGTTCTTC
CASSTIAGVSNEQFF
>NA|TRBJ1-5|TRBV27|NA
TGTGCCAGCAGCCCCGGGGGGGGCAATCAGCCCCAGCATTTT
CASSPGGGNQPQHF
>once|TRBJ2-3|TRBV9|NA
TGTGCCAGCAGCGTATACAGGTCGTCCGGCACAGATACGCAGTATTTT
CASSVYRSSGTDTQYF
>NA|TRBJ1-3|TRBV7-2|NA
TGTGCCAGCAGCCCTAGCGTTAAGGCCTCTGGAAACACCATATATTTT
CASSPSVKASGNTIYF
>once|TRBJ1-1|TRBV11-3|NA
TGTGCCAGCAGCTTCGAGGGGGGGCGAACTGAAGCTTTCTTT
CASSFEGGRTEAFF
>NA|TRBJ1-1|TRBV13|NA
TGTGCCAGCAGCTTACAGAACACTGAAGCTTTCTTT
CASSLQNTEAFF
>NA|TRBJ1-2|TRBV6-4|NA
TGTGCCAGCAGTGGGGACAATGGCTACACCTTC
CASSGDNGYTF
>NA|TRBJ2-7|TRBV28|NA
TGTGCCGGCTCCCGGGGTAGCTCCTACGAGCAGTACTTC
CAGSRGSSYEQYF
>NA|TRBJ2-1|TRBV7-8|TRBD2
TGTGCCAGCAGCTTAGAGGCTAGCGGGGGGCTGTCCTACAATGAGCAGTTCTTC
CASSLEASGGLSYNEQFF
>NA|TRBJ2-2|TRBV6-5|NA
TGTGCCAGCAGCCACCTGGCGGCCGGGGAGCTGTTTTTT
CASSHLAAGELFF
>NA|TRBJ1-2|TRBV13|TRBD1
TGTGCCAGCAGCGGCGACAGGGGGGTGGGCGGCTACACCTTC
CASSGDRGVGGYTF
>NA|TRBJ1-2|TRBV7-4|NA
TGTGCCAGCAGCTTAAATACGGTACGGGATTTAGGCTATGGCTACACCTTC
CASSLNTVRDLGYGYTF
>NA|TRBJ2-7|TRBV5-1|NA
TGCGCCAGCAGCTTGTTGACAGGGGAGGGTGCCTACGAGCAGTACTTC
CASSLLTGEGAYEQYF
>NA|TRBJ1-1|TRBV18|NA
TGTGCCAGCTCACATAACGTGAACAGTCCTGATGAAGCTTTCTTT
CASSHNVNSPDEAFF
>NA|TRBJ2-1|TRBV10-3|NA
TGTGCCATCAGTGAGTCCCCAGGGCCGCTCTGGGACAATGAGCAGTTCTTC
CAISESPGPLWDNEQFF
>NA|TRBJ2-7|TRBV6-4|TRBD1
TGTGCCAGCAGTGACGGGGGACAGGTGTTCTACGAGCAGTACTTC
CASSDGGQVFYEQYF
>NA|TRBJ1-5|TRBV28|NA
TGTGCCAGCAGTTTAAGACAGGTTAGCAATCAGCCCCAGCATTTT
CASSLRQVSNQPQHF
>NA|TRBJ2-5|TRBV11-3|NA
TGTGCCAGCAGCTTAGTGTGGCCAGAGACCCAGTACTTC
CASSLVWPETQYF
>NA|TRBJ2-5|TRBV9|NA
TGTGCCAGCAGCGTGGACCAAGGCGACATCGGGGGAGAGACCCAGTACTTC
CASSVDQGDIGGETQYF
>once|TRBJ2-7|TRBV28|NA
TGTGCCAGCAGTCCCGAAGGGGACGAGCAGTACTTC
CASSPEGDEQYF
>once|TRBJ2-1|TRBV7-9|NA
TGTGCCAGCAGCCCCGACAGGACTTCCTACAATGAGCAGTTCTTC
CASSPDRTSYNEQFF
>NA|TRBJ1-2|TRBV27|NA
TGTGCCAGCAGTGTCGGGACTAACTATGGCTACACCTTC
CASSVGTNYGYTF
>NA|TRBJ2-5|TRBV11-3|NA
TGTGCCAGCAGCTTAGTCTATAGGGCCAGGGCTACTCAAGAGACCCAGTACTTC
CASSLVYRARATQETQYF
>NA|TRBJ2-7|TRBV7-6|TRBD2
TGTGCCAGCAGCGCGGGGGAAAACGAGCAGTACTTC
CASSAGENEQYF
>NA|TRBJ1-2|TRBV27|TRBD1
TGTGCCAGCAGTTTAACAGGACAGGGGAAATACTATGGCTACACCTTC
CASSLTGQGKYYGYTF
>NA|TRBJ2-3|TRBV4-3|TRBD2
TGCGCCAGCAGCCAAGAAACGGGGGGGGTCATCGATACGCAGTATTTT
CASSQETGGVIDTQYF
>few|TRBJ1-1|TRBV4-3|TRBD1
TGCGCCAGCAGCCGTGAGGGACAGTTCATGAACACTGAAGCTTTCTTT
CASSREGQFMNTEAFF
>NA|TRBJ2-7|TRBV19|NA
TGTGCCAGTAGTATTAGCGGCCAGACCTACGAGCAGTACTTC
CASSISGQTYEQYF
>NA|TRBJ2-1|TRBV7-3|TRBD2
TGTGCCAGCAGCTTAGGTCTAGCGGGGGACAATGAGCAGTTCTTC
CASSLGLAGDNEQFF
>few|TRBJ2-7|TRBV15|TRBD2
TGTGCCACCAGCGGAGGGACTAGAGGTACCTACGAGCAGTACTTC
CATSGGTRGTYEQYF
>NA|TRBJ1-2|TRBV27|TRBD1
TGTGCCAGCAGTTCAGGGACAGGCGGGTGGGGCCGCTATGGCTACACCTTC
CASSSGTGGWGRYGYTF